Following are 29 T cell receptor beta chains from one sample sequenced in a study of T-cell reconstitution after alpha-beta-depleted transplantation in children. A TCRbeta library incorporating unique molecular identifiers was prepared. TCRdb used MiXCR to reprocess the PCR reads, holding one entry per CDR3 protein. The sample lists more than 45,000 distinct CDR3 sequences, around half occurring once. The sequences come from peripheral blood, collected before TCRalphabeta/CD19-depleted stem cell transplant. The receptors stem from a boy under two years old with SCID, due to receive a stem cell transplant.

V is TRBV5-1 and J is TRBJ2-2; TRBD2 aligns across 7 bases. The CDR3 has 15 residues. Trimming took 0 bases from V and 5 from J; bases not matched to a gene: 4. CDR1 and CDR2 (germline): SGHRS, YFSETQ. The CDR3 DNA sequence: TGCGCCAGCAGCTTGGAGCGAGCGGGGACCGGGGAGCTGTTTTTT. It encodes CASSLERAGTGELFF. Filled out from reference TRBV5-1 and TRBJ2-2, the complete variable domain reads KAGVTQTPRYLIKTRGQQVTLSCSPISGHRSVSWYQQTPGQGLQFLFEYFSETQRNKGNFPGRFSGRQFSNSRSEMNVSTLELGDSALYLCASSLERAGTGELFFGEGSRLTVL.

This chain joins TRBV7-3 and TRBJ2-1; no reliable D call. Trimming removed 5 bases from V and 2 bases from J, with 16 bases in between. Germline CDR1 is SGHTA and CDR2 is FQGTGA. This CDR3 contains 16 residues. The CDR3 bases are TGTGCCAGCAGCCCCAGACGAACGAGTACCTACAATGAGCAGTTCTTC. Amino acid sequence: CASSPRRTSTYNEQFF.

The chain links TRBV4-3 to TRBJ2-6, with D unclear. CDR3 length equals 16 residues. V lost 0 bases to trimming and J lost 0 bases, with 6 bases between them. Germline assignment: CDR1 LGHNA and CDR2 YSLEER. CDR3 protein: CASSQDQSSGANVLTF. The CDR3 bases are TGCGCCAGCAGCCAAGATCAAAGCTCTGGGGCCAACGTCCTGACTTTC.

The gene calls are TRBV4-2 and TRBJ2-7; the match to TRBD1 covers 7 bases. The CDR3 is made up of 16 amino acids. V shed 0 bases and J 2 bases; nucleotides not matched to a gene: 7. Germline CDR1 reads LGHNA; CDR2 reads YNFKEQ. CDR3 protein: CASSQDLGTATYEQYF. CDR3 DNA: TGTGCCAGCAGCCAAGACCTCGGGACAGCCACCTACGAGCAGTACTTC.

The sample holds one count of this clonotype. J is TRBJ2-7 and V is TRBV10-1; D remains ambiguous. The CDR3 extends over 13 amino acids. V was pared by 3 bases and J by 0 bases, with 6 bases between. Germline V CDR1 and CDR2: WNHNN, SYGVQD (reference sequence). CDR3 DNA sequence: TGCGCCAGCAGTGAAGGGATCTCCTACGAGCAGTACTTC. Translated, it gives CASSEGISYEQYF.

The chain combines TRBV12-3 or TRBV12-4 with TRBJ2-4, with 8 bases fitting TRBD2. The CDR3 covers 15 residues. V shed 1 base and J 8 bases; nucleotides not matched to a gene: 7. The CDR3 loop reads CASSLGPRGGDIQYF. CDR3 nucleotide sequence: TGTGCCAGCAGTTTAGGGCCCCGGGGGGGTGACATTCAGTACTTC.

As for this clonotype: Compared with germline, one end of the junction differs, possibly owing to a read error. The V gene is TRBV27, the J gene TRBJ2-7; D is unresolved. The CDR3 contains 15 residues. The V gene's germline CDR1 is MNHEY and CDR2 SMNVEV (reference sequence). In DNA, the CDR3 is TGTGCCAGCAGTTTCGCGTCCGCCACCCTACGAGAGCACTACTTC. Its translation is CASSFASATLREHYF.

The chain combines TRBV5-6 with TRBJ2-3; TRBD1 matches at 8 bases. The CDR3 has 13 residues. Germline loops: CDR1 SGHDT, CDR2 YYEEEE. The trim removed 4 bases at V and 9 bases at J, leaving 7 bases unmatched. The CDR3 region is CASSPGRTGTQYF. Written as DNA, the CDR3 is TGTGCCAGCAGCCCGGGGCGGACAGGGACGCAGTATTTT.

The chain joins TRBV20-1 to TRBJ1-2, with D tentatively TRBD1 (5 bases). The CDR3 runs to 16 residues. With 5 bases removed from V and 7 bases from J, the gap between germline ends came to 26 bases. The germline CDR1 and CDR2 sequences are DFQATT and SNEGSKA (reference sequence). The CDR3 DNA sequence: TGCAGTGCTTCATCCGTTCATCGAGGGGAGTGGTCTGGCTACACCTTC. It is translated as CSASSVHRGEWSGYTF.

Worth noting for this clonotype: The junction departs from the called germline gene at one end, perhaps through a read error. V and J are TRBV6-6 and TRBJ1-2; D gene uncertain. CDR3 length equals 11 residues. In germline, CDR1 is MNHNY, CDR2 SVGAGI (reference sequence). The CDR3 coding sequence is TGTGCCAGCACCCACGGAGGTGGCGACACCTTC. Protein: CASTHGGGDTF.

This clonotype was recorded a few times. The CDR3 loop is CASSQDPNTGELFF. In nucleotides, the CDR3 is TGCGCCAGCAGCCAAGACCCCAACACCGGGGAGCTGTTTTTT. The rearrangement links TRBV4-1 to TRBJ2-2; D is uncertain. Germline V gene data show CDR1 as MGHRA and CDR2 as YSYEKL. V was trimmed by 0 bases and J by 2 bases, leaving 4 bases between them. This CDR3 has 14 residues.

The chain links TRBV5-4 to TRBJ1-2, with 11 bases fitting TRBD1. This CDR3 is built from 18 residues. Germline CDR1 and CDR2: SGHNT and YYREEE (reference sequence). V lost 3 bases, J lost 4 bases, and 14 bases stayed unmatched. CDR3 loop: CASSSTPGQGVRGYGYTF. CDR3 nucleotides: TGTGCCAGCAGCTCGACACCGGGACAGGGGGTGAGGGGCTATGGCTACACCTTC. The full variable domain, its missing parts supplied by reference TRBV5-4 and TRBJ1-2, is ETGVTQSPTHLIKTRGQQVTLRCSSQSGHNTVSWYQQALGQGPQFIFQYYREEENGRGNFPPRFSGLQFPNYSSELNVNALELDDSALYLCASSSTPGQGVRGYGYTFGSGTRLTVV.

This chain links TRBV19 with TRBJ2-2; D is perhaps TRBD1 (5 bases). CDR1 is LNHDA and CDR2 is SQIVND in the germline V gene (reference sequence). This CDR3 has 15 residues. Trimming cost V 8 bases and J 4 bases, with 17 bases left between them. CDR3 region: CASSSGRVGTGELFF. CDR3 coding DNA: TGTGCCAGTTCCTCCGGCAGGGTCGGCACCGGGGAGCTGTTTTTT.

The chain is built from TRBV4-2 and TRBJ2-1; 12 bases fit TRBD2. V dropped 4 bases and J dropped 6; count of bases not matched to a gene: 7. Per germline, CDR1 LGHNA and CDR2 YNFKEQ. The CDR3 consists of 16 residues. The CDR3 sequence is CASSPASGGASNEQFF. The CDR3 coding sequence is TGTGCCAGCAGCCCAGCTAGCGGGGGGGCCTCCAATGAGCAGTTCTTC.

The chain joins TRBV27 to TRBJ1-2; no clear D. Trimming pared 6 bases from V and 1 base from J, leaving 9 bases between. Germline values: CDR1 MNHEY, CDR2 SMNVEV (reference sequence). This CDR3 has 13 amino acids. CDR3 protein: CASSPRLNYGYTF. In DNA, the CDR3 is TGTGCCAGCAGCCCTCGGCTTAACTATGGCTACACCTTC.

This clonotype was detected a few times. The chain recombines TRBV20-1 with TRBJ1-5; TRBD1 agrees at 9 bases. This CDR3 has 13 residues. Germline CDR1 and CDR2: DFQATT and SNEGSKA (reference sequence). The junction had 7 bases not matched to a gene; V was cut back by 2 bases and J by 11 bases. The DNA of the CDR3 is TGCAGTGCTAGACGGACAGGGGCGCCTGCCCAGCATTTT. Translating it yields CSARRTGAPAQHF.

V gene TRBV24-1 combines with J gene TRBJ2-1; 13 nucleotides match TRBD2. J gave up 6 bases and V 12 bases, and 10 bases lay outside the gene matches. CDR1 is KGHDR, CDR2 SFDVKD, per germline. The CDR3 loop spans 15 amino acids. CDR3 in amino acids: CAPPGTSGAINEQFF. CDR3 in DNA: TGTGCCCCCCCGGGGACTAGCGGGGCCATCAATGAGCAGTTCTTC.

The CDR3, as DNA: TGCGCCAGCAGCTTTGACGGCAATCAGCCCCAGCATTTT. Protein: CASSFDGNQPQHF. The chain uses TRBV5-1 and TRBJ1-5; D uncertain. Trimming stripped 2 bases from V and 2 bases from J, with 5 bases between. The CDR3 totals 13 residues. Germline CDR1 is SGHRS and CDR2 is YFSETQ.

This clonotype was counted a single time. The chain recombines TRBV10-3 with TRBJ1-2; no clear D. The V and J ends lost 0 bases and 5 bases respectively, with 10 bases between them. CDR3 size: 14 residues. Per germline, CDR1 ENHRY and CDR2 SYGVKD. The CDR3 here is CAISESGRPYGYTF. The CDR3 DNA follows: TGTGCCATCAGTGAGTCGGGCAGGCCATATGGCTACACCTTC.

The chain couples TRBV7-9 to TRBJ2-1, with D perhaps assigned TRBD1 or TRBD2 (5 bases each). The germline V gene encodes CDR1 SEHNR and CDR2 FQNEAQ (reference sequence). The CDR3 loop spans 17 amino acids. Between the trimmed V and J ends, which lost 1 base and 8 bases, there was a span of 21 bases. The CDR3 DNA follows: TGTGCCAGCAGCTTAGGTCTCTCCGGGGCCCCTGTGGATGAGCAGTTCTTC. This encodes CASSLGLSGAPVDEQFF.

The J gene is TRBJ2-6, the V gene TRBV27; D may be TRBD1 (5 bases). This CDR3 region has 13 residues. Germline V gene sequence: CDR1 MNHEY, CDR2 SMNVEV (reference sequence). V dropped 6 bases and J dropped 4 bases, with 7 bases sitting between them. The CDR3 sequence is CASRGLGANVLTF. CDR3 DNA: TGTGCCAGCAGGGGGCTCGGGGCCAACGTCCTGACTTTC.

The chain carries TRBV20-1 and TRBJ2-3; 8 bases line up with TRBD2. The germline V gene encodes CDR1 DFQATT and CDR2 SNEGSKA (reference sequence). The V and J ends lost 6 bases and 2 bases, in that order; junction bases with no gene match: 13. The CDR3 is 16 amino acids. The CDR3 DNA is TGCAGTGCAAACGTCGGGGGCGGGGGGATCACAGATACGCAGTATTTT. Encoded protein: CSANVGGGGITDTQYF.

The J gene is TRBJ1-3, the V gene TRBV7-6; TRBD1 is a possible D gene (5 bases). Trimming took 2 bases from V and 0 from J, leaving 11 bases between them. The CDR3 has 16 amino acids. The V gene's germline CDR1 is SGHVS and CDR2 FNYEAQ. DNA for the CDR3: TGTGCCAGCAGCTTACTTCAGGGCCACTCTGGAAACACCATATATTTT. As protein: CASSLLQGHSGNTIYF.

The chain has TRBV5-1 and TRBJ2-7; 7 positions match TRBD1. The CDR3 loop spans 15 amino acids. The V and J ends lost 2 bases and 2 bases, in that order; junction bases with no gene match: 7. CDR1 SGHRS and CDR2 YFSETQ come from the germline V gene. In DNA, the CDR3 is TGCGCCAGCAGCTTCCTACAGGGGAGTACCTACGAGCAGTACTTC. This translates into CASSFLQGSTYEQYF.

There are a few counts of this clonotype. The genes are TRBV20-1 and TRBJ2-1, with TRBD2 matching over 10 bases. The CDR3 spans 19 residues. V shed 3 bases and J 3 bases; nucleotides not matched to a gene: 17. Germline V gene data show CDR1 as DFQATT and CDR2 as SNEGSKA (reference sequence). The chain's CDR3 is CSASIGGSGGPPYYNEQFF. CDR3 in DNA: TGCAGTGCTAGTATTGGCGGTAGCGGGGGGCCCCCTTACTACAATGAGCAGTTCTTC.

The gene calls are TRBV5-1 and TRBJ2-5; tentatively, D is TRBD1 (6 bases). The CDR3 extends over 15 amino acids. The V end was cut by 6 bases, the J end by 4 bases, with 19 bases between. Germline CDR1 reads SGHRS; CDR2 reads YFSETQ. The CDR3 bases are TGCGCCAGCACAGGTGGTTTTGGGGGCCGAGAGACCCAGTACTTC. This encodes CASTGGFGGRETQYF.

This clonotype has only a few counts. The CDR3 here is CASSYEQLKVANEQFF. For the CDR3, the DNA is TGTGCCAGCAGTTACGAGCAGTTGAAGGTTGCCAATGAGCAGTTCTTC. This sequence joins TRBV6-2 or TRBV6-3 and TRBJ2-1; D uncertain. The length of the CDR3 is 16 residues. Per germline, CDR1 MNHEY and CDR2 SVGEGT. V lost 2 bases and J lost 6, with 17 bases in between.

This clonotype came up a few times. V is TRBV7-3 and J is TRBJ1-1; D gene uncertain. V was cut by 5 bases and J by 4 bases, with 11 bases left in between. CDR3 size: 13 residues. Germline values: CDR1 SGHTA, CDR2 FQGTGA. CDR3 in DNA: TGTGCCAGCAGCGACCTCAAGAGCACTGAAGCTTTCTTT. Protein product: CASSDLKSTEAFF.

This clonotype came up a few times. V usage is TRBV6-1 and J usage is TRBJ1-1; TRBD1 matches at 10 bases. After removal of 6 bases from V and 1 base from J, the junction contained 5 bases not matched to a gene. The CDR3 length is 15 residues. Germline V gene sequence: CDR1 MNHNS, CDR2 SASEGT. Written as DNA, the CDR3 is TGTGCCAGCAGCCCGGGACAGGGGCGGAACACTGAAGCTTTCTTT. The encoded protein is CASSPGQGRNTEAFF.